This TCR beta chain was retrieved from a study of blood T cell repertoires in COVID-19. Study-level information: Samples representing acute and convalescent COVID-19 were sourced from the United States, Italy and Spain. In each case, the material was cDNA or gDNA derived from T cells, B-cell-depleted T cells, or PBMCs.

Patients from Seattle were sampled longitudinally, starting during active infection. In the authors' workflow: Nucleated cell number was recorded as an estimate derived from reference gene primer amplification. Method: immunoSEQ multiplex PCR; TCRdb's copy keeps in-frame clones and lacks some. That table furnishes V, J and clone size, whereas the DNA furnished D and trimming. The sample includes 250,000 to 350,000 clones, around 85% of them seen just once. The germline CDR1 and CDR2 sequences are SGDLS and YYNGEE. This CDR3 region has 14 residues. V dropped 4 bases and J dropped 5 bases, with 10 bases sitting between them.

The sequence came from a human donor with COVID-19, enrolled during active disease. The donor label of this sample is uncertain. The genes are TRBV9 and TRBJ1-6, with unresolved D. Specimen: peripheral blood. The CDR3 region has the DNA TGTGCCAGCAGCCCCCTCGGGGATAATTCACCCCTCCACTTT. It specifies CASSPLGDNSPLHF.